This entry lists 32 T cell receptor beta chains sequenced from one sample in a study of CD8+ T cells in alopecia areata. Lesional scalp punch biopsies and peripheral blood were collected from alopecia areata patients. RNA extraction and reverse transcription yielded cDNA as sequencing template. The table came from immunoSEQ multiplex PCR; TCRdb's copy has only in-frame clones and leaves some out. The data hold thousands of clones, with 67% observed a single time. The source was skin, collected at week 0. The receptor source for this set is a human donor with alopecia areata.

This clone was observed a single time. The chain joins TRBV6-1 to TRBJ1-2, with no clear D. Germline CDR1 and CDR2: MNHNS and SASEGT. The CDR3 sequence is 15 residues long. The V end lost 3 bases, the J end lost 0 bases, and 11 bases lay between the germline ends. DNA of the CDR3: TGTGCCAGCAGTGAGCCAGGTGCAACTAACTATGGCTACACCTTC. Translating it yields CASSEPGATNYGYTF.

V gene TRBV10-3 combines with J gene TRBJ2-1, with D perhaps assigned TRBD1 or TRBD2 (5 bases each). Trimming left V 0 bases short and J 0 bases short, with 9 bases between. The CDR3 runs to 16 residues. From germline, CDR1 is ENHRY and CDR2 SYGVKD. The chain's CDR3 is CAISESGESSYNEQFF. In nucleotides, the CDR3 is TGTGCCATCAGTGAGTCGGGGGAGAGCTCCTACAATGAGCAGTTCTTC.

The V and J genes are TRBV7-9 and TRBJ2-5; 8 bases agree with TRBD2. V lost 1 base and J lost 0; bases outside the gene matches: 4. In germline, CDR1 is SEHNR, CDR2 FQNEAQ (reference sequence). The CDR3 is 16 amino acids. CDR3 sequence reads: CASSLVVAGNQETQYF. DNA of the CDR3: TGTGCCAGCAGCTTAGTGGTAGCGGGGAACCAAGAGACCCAGTACTTC.

This clone showed up just a few times. V usage is TRBV30 and J usage is TRBJ2-1; D unresolved. The CDR3 runs to 11 residues. Trimming took off 3 bases at V and 9 bases at J, with 9 bases between the two ends. Germline CDR1 is GTSNPN and CDR2 is SVGIG (reference sequence). The CDR3 protein is CAWSERAEQFF. CDR3 DNA sequence: TGTGCCTGGAGCGAAAGGGCTGAGCAGTTCTTC.

The chain has TRBV4-2 and TRBJ2-3, with TRBD1 matching over 8 bases. V lost 3 bases, J lost 3 bases, and 8 bases stayed unmatched. Germline loops: CDR1 LGHNA, CDR2 YNFKEQ. The length of the CDR3 is 16 residues. The CDR3 is CASSQVSGGATDTQYF. Here the CDR3 DNA reads TGTGCCAGCAGCCAGGTCTCAGGGGGCGCGACAGATACGCAGTATTTT.

This clone was counted a few times. The sample holds other DNA sequences that translate to the same CDR3. V and J are TRBV5-1 and TRBJ2-5; D uncertain. Germline V lookup: CDR1 SGHRS, CDR2 YFSETQ. The CDR3 extends over 12 amino acids. The V and J ends lost 4 bases and 2 bases respectively, with 6 bases between them. CDR3 loop: CASSRAQETQYF. The CDR3 bases are TGCGCCAGCAGCAGGGCACAAGAGACCCAGTACTTC.

This clone showed up just a few times. The J gene is TRBJ2-3, the V gene TRBV7-3; D gene uncertain. Trimming removed 1 base from V and 5 bases from J, with 7 bases in between. Germline CDR1 is SGHTA and CDR2 is FQGTGA. The CDR3 extends over 13 amino acids. The CDR3 spells CASSLILRDTQYF. The CDR3 DNA follows: TGTGCCAGCAGCTTAATTCTTCGAGATACGCAGTATTTT.

This sequence joins TRBV11-2 and TRBJ2-7; 7 bases are a match to TRBD1. Germline CDR1 SGHAT, CDR2 FQNNGV. Trimming removed 0 bases from V and 6 bases from J; junction bases left unmatched: 5. This CDR3 has 14 amino acids. The CDR3 loop reads CASSLEPQGTEQYF. CDR3 nucleotide sequence: TGTGCCAGCAGCTTAGAACCACAGGGGACCGAGCAGTACTTC.

The chain combines TRBV5-8 with TRBJ2-7; the match to TRBD1 covers 9 bases. With 5 bases clipped from V and 2 bases from J, the junction kept 2 bases outside the gene matches. The CDR3 runs to 13 residues. Germline V lookup: CDR1 SGHTS, CDR2 YDEGEE. The CDR3 DNA reads as TGTGCCAGCAGTAGGACAGGGGCCTACGAGCAGTACTTC. It is translated as CASSRTGAYEQYF.

Concerning this clone: Other DNA sequences in the same sample also yield this CDR3. The CDR3 nucleotides are TGTGCCAGCAGCCCCCGGCAGGGCCCCACAGATACGCAGTATTTT. It specifies CASSPRQGPTDTQYF. The chain employs TRBV16 and TRBJ2-3; tentatively, D is TRBD1 (5 bases). V gave up 4 bases and J gave up 2 bases, with 13 bases separating them. Germline V gene sequence: CDR1 KGHSY, CDR2 FQNENV. The CDR3 totals 15 residues.

The chain uses TRBV6-6 and TRBJ1-2; D gene unclear. The CDR3 spans 13 residues. Germline CDR1 is MNHNY and CDR2 is SVGAGI (reference sequence). V was pared by 5 bases and J by 7 bases, with 14 bases between. Here the CDR3 reads CASSPRTSTGYTF. The DNA for the CDR3 is TGTGCCAGCAGTCCCCGAACAAGTACTGGCTACACCTTC.

The gene calls are TRBV27 and TRBJ1-2; D unresolved. The ends were cut back, 2 bases at V and 13 bases at J, with 29 bases in the middle. The CDR3 covers 17 residues. CDR1 is MNHEY, CDR2 SMNVEV, per germline (reference sequence). The CDR3 here is CASSLEEAFLNTGGLTF. In DNA form, the CDR3 reads TGTGCCAGCAGTTTAGAAGAGGCCTTTCTCAATACGGGAGGGCTCACCTTC.

The V gene is TRBV10-3, the J gene TRBJ2-1; 11 positions match TRBD2. The CDR3 sequence is 16 residues long. V shed 2 bases and J 5 bases; nucleotides not matched to a gene: 5. Looked up from germline, CDR1 is ENHRY and CDR2 is SYGVKD. The CDR3 reads CAISEVGLAVDNEQFF. The CDR3 DNA follows: TGTGCCATCAGTGAGGTGGGACTAGCGGTCGACAATGAGCAGTTCTTC.

V is TRBV6-1 and J is TRBJ2-2; 8 nucleotides align to TRBD1. There are 13 residues in the CDR3. CDR1 MNHNS and CDR2 SASEGT come from the germline V gene. Losses at the gene ends were 7 bases for V and 5 bases for J; bases not matched to a gene: 3. CDR3 DNA sequence: TGTGCCAGCACCAGGGGGCATACCGGGGAGCTGTTTTTT. Translation gives CASTRGHTGELFF.

The chain couples TRBV27 to TRBJ1-4; D might be TRBD1 (5 bases). CDR1 and CDR2 (germline): MNHEY, SMNVEV (reference sequence). The CDR3 covers 16 residues. Trimming pared 6 bases from V and 3 bases from J, leaving 17 bases between. CDR3 DNA sequence: TGTGCCAGCAGAAACACCAAGACAGCAGCTAATGAAAAACTGTTTTTT. Translating it yields CASRNTKTAANEKLFF.

The gene calls are TRBV13 and TRBJ2-7, with D perhaps TRBD1 (5 bases). V lost 7 bases to trimming and J lost 2 bases, with 12 bases between them. The germline V gene encodes CDR1 PRHDT and CDR2 FYEKMQ (reference sequence). The CDR3 has 13 residues. The CDR3 is CASTAGRAYEQYF. In nucleotides, the CDR3 is TGTGCCAGCACCGCTGGCAGGGCCTACGAGCAGTACTTC.

V gene TRBV11-2 combines with J gene TRBJ2-3, with TRBD2 as a possible D gene (5 bases). Germline V gene sequence: CDR1 SGHAT, CDR2 FQNNGV. Trimming removed 5 bases at V and 0 bases at J, with 12 bases between. The CDR3 has 15 amino acids. Here the CDR3 DNA reads TGTGCCAGCAGCCCCGTGGAGGTTAGCACAGATACGCAGTATTTT. It translates to CASSPVEVSTDTQYF.

The chain is built from TRBV5-1 and TRBJ2-3; 9 positions match TRBD2. This CDR3 has 15 residues. The germline CDR1 and CDR2 sequences are SGHRS and YFSETQ. J lost 6 bases, V lost 0 bases, and 5 bases had no gene match. CDR3 DNA sequence: TGCGCCAGCAGCTTGGCGCGGGGGGGCCTCGATACGCAGTATTTT. Translation: CASSLARGGLDTQYF.

V usage is TRBV10-3 and J usage is TRBJ2-2; D might be TRBD1 (5 bases). CDR1 ENHRY and CDR2 SYGVKD come from the germline V gene. Trimming left V 0 bases short and J 3 bases short, with 14 bases between. This CDR3 region has 17 residues. The CDR3, as DNA: TGTGCCATCAGTGAGTCGACAGCCCTCCAGGACACCGGGGAGCTGTTTTTT. Amino acids: CAISESTALQDTGELFF.

Only a few counts were recorded for this clone. V usage is TRBV9 and J usage is TRBJ1-4; no definite D call. CDR1 SGDLS and CDR2 YYNGEE come from the germline V gene. V dropped 0 bases and J dropped 8 bases, with 8 bases sitting between them. There are 13 residues in the CDR3. Here the CDR3 reads CASSVAEGEKLFF. CDR3 nucleotide sequence: TGTGCCAGCAGCGTAGCCGAAGGGGAAAAACTGTTTTTT. Using reference TRBV9 and TRBJ1-4 for the parts outside the CDR3, the full variable domain is DSGVTQTPKHLITATGQRVTLRCSPRSGDLSVYWYQQSLDQGLQFLIQYYNGEERAKGNILERFSAQQFPDLHSELNLSSLELGDSALYFCASSVAEGEKLFFGSGTQLSVL.

The chain joins TRBV15 to TRBJ2-1; 7 bases fit TRBD2. Germline V gives CDR1 LNHNV, CDR2 YYDKDF (reference sequence). V gave up 4 bases and J gave up 8 bases; unmatched junction bases: 8. The CDR3 runs 14 residues. CDR3 coding DNA: TGTGCCACCAGCACTGGACTAGTCGGGTATGAGCAGTTCTTC. Its translation is CATSTGLVGYEQFF.

V is TRBV5-1 and J is TRBJ1-2, with a weak D call TRBD1 (5 bases). The V gene's germline CDR1 is SGHRS and CDR2 YFSETQ. V dropped 4 bases and J dropped 2 bases, with 12 bases sitting between them. The CDR3 loop spans 14 amino acids. The CDR3 reads CASSPQGENYGYTF. In DNA form, the CDR3 reads TGCGCCAGCAGCCCCCAGGGAGAAAACTATGGCTACACCTTC.

V gene TRBV7-3 combines with J gene TRBJ2-7; D remains ambiguous. CDR3 length: 13 amino acids. CDR1 is SGHTA and CDR2 is FQGTGA in the germline V gene. Trimming took off 5 bases at V and 7 bases at J, with 15 bases between the two ends. The chain's CDR3 is CASSLLLTWEQYF. The CDR3 region has the DNA TGTGCCAGCAGCCTACTACTCACGTGGGAGCAGTACTTC.

The rearrangement joins TRBV12-5 to TRBJ2-1, with D possibly TRBD2 on 7 matching bases. Trimming pared 3 bases from V and 1 base from J, leaving 28 bases between. The CDR3 runs 21 residues. Per the germline V gene, CDR1 is LGHNT and CDR2 is FRNRAP. DNA of the CDR3: TGTGCTAGTGGTTTCCAGGGACTACCCCTGGGTGGGGGGGCTTCCTACAATGAGCAGTTCTTC. Translation: CASGFQGLPLGGGASYNEQFF. Full variable domain (outside the CDR3, taken from reference TRBV12-5 and TRBJ2-1): DARVTQTPRHKVTEMGQEVTMRCQPILGHNTVFWYRQTMMQGLELLAYFRNRAPLDDSGMPKDRFSAEMPDATLATLKIQPSEPRDSAVYFCASGFQGLPLGGGASYNEQFFGPGTRLTVL.

This clone was seen a handful of times. The chain combines TRBV18 with TRBJ1-1; D is perhaps TRBD1 (5 bases). CDR1 KGHSH and CDR2 LQKENI come from the germline V gene. CDR3 size: 16 residues. V gave up 2 bases and J gave up 5 bases, with 18 bases separating them. The CDR3 bases are TGTGCCAGCTCACCATTGTTCAGGGTGGGTCGGACTGAAGCTTTCTTT. It yields the protein CASSPLFRVGRTEAFF. Filled out from reference TRBV18 and TRBJ1-1, the complete variable domain reads NAGVMQNPRHLVRRRGQEARLRCSPMKGHSHVYWYRQLPEEGLKFMVYLQKENIIDESGMPKERFSAEFPKEGPSILRIQQVVRGDSAAYFCASSPLFRVGRTEAFFGQGTRLTVV.

The chain combines TRBV7-2 with TRBJ2-1; possibly TRBD2 for D (6 bases). V was clipped by 5 bases and J by 3 bases, with 20 bases between them. Per germline, CDR1 SGHTA and CDR2 FQGNSA. The CDR3 extends over 17 amino acids. The CDR3 region has the DNA TGTGCCAGCAGCCCGCCCCCCCGGGGGAATATCTACAATGAGCAGTTCTTC. Encoded protein: CASSPPPRGNIYNEQFF.

The chain is built from TRBV6-5 and TRBJ2-1; D gene ambiguous. This CDR3 spans 13 amino acids. Germline V gene data show CDR1 as MNHEY and CDR2 as SVGAGI. V shed 2 bases and J shed 3 bases, with 5 bases lying between them. The CDR3 bases are TGTGCCAGCAGTTACAGCCTCTACAATGAGCAGTTCTTC. This translates into CASSYSLYNEQFF.

This sequence joins TRBV14 and TRBJ2-7, with D maybe TRBD2 (5 bases). Trimming stripped 0 bases from V and 3 bases from J, with 12 bases between. Per the germline V gene, CDR1 is SGHDN and CDR2 is FVKESK. The CDR3 consists of 15 residues. In DNA form, the CDR3 reads TGTGCCAGCAGCCAAGATCTGAGCGGTGTCTACGAGCAGTACTTC. Protein product: CASSQDLSGVYEQYF.

V and J are TRBV9 and TRBJ2-1; 9 nucleotides agree with TRBD2. Per germline, CDR1 SGDLS and CDR2 YYNGEE. This CDR3 has 16 residues. J lost 4 bases, V lost 4 bases, and 9 bases had no gene match. In DNA form, the CDR3 reads TGTGCCAGCAGCCTCTGGCTTAGCGGGGGATACAATGAGCAGTTCTTC. Amino acids: CASSLWLSGGYNEQFF.

V and J are TRBV5-4 and TRBJ1-2, with no clear D. The CDR3 extends over 13 amino acids. V shed 3 bases and J shed 8 bases, with 14 bases lying between them. Germline CDR1 and CDR2: SGHNT and YYREEE (reference sequence). In DNA, the CDR3 is TGTGCCAGCAGCTCTCCCGGGCCCCGGGGCTACACCTTC. Protein sequence: CASSSPGPRGYTF.

The chain carries TRBV2 and TRBJ2-3; the match to TRBD1 covers 9 bases. J lost 0 bases, V lost 9 bases, and 4 bases had no gene match. The CDR3 covers 14 residues. Germline CDR1 reads SNHLY; CDR2 reads FYNNEI. The CDR3: CASGQGTSTDTQYF. The CDR3 region has the DNA TGTGCCAGTGGACAGGGGACTAGCACAGATACGCAGTATTTT.

Comment on this clone: Other DNA sequences within the sample encode an identical CDR3. The chain combines TRBV18 with TRBJ1-6, with 9 bases that match TRBD1. The CDR3 is 15 amino acids. After removal of 6 bases from V and 8 bases from J, the junction contained 8 bases not matched to a gene. CDR1 and CDR2 (germline): KGHSH, LQKENI. The CDR3 DNA is TGTGCCAGCTCCCCGACAGGGGGGATGGATTCACCCCTCCACTTT. The encoded protein is CASSPTGGMDSPLHF. Based on the CDR3 plus reference TRBV18 and TRBJ1-6, the full variable domain is NAGVMQNPRHLVRRRGQEARLRCSPMKGHSHVYWYRQLPEEGLKFMVYLQKENIIDESGMPKERFSAEFPKEGPSILRIQQVVRGDSAAYFCASSPTGGMDSPLHFGNGTRLTVT.